Below, one T cell receptor (beta chain) is given with its context. Sequencing was performed with immunoSEQ multiplex PCR; in TCRdb, only in-frame clones are kept and a portion is missing. Here the sample spans approximately 76,000 clones, 86% being singletons. These data belong to a study of technical replicates of blood from a few donors. V was clipped by 2 bases and J by 9 bases, with 14 bases between them. CDR3 length: 14 residues. CDR1 and CDR2 from the germline V gene are KGHSH and LQKENI. The TCR originated in a human donor in good health. Some clones in this sample may be carry-over from other donors' samples. The material sequenced was PBMCs. This chain connects TRBV18 to TRBJ2-1; no clear D gene. CDR3: CASSPGRVGTEQFF. Here the CDR3 DNA reads TGTGCCAGCTCACCAGGCCGGGTCGGAACTGAGCAGTTCTTC.